This entry concerns a single T cell receptor (beta chain). Its matching antigen is unknown. Profiled with immunoSEQ multiplex PCR; TCRdb holds only in-frame clones, not every one. The table lists about 100,000 clones, more than 85% of them singletons, with 0.95% in the top ten. The germline gives CDR1 MGHRA, CDR2 YSYEKL. This CDR3 contains 16 residues. The V and J ends lost 2 bases and 5 bases respectively, with 13 bases between them. This record comes from a study of graft-versus-host responses after intestinal transplantation. Study context: Induction using anti-thymocyte globulin, followed by tacrolimus and steroids for two to three years, was given to all recipients. Study results and caveats: The recipient marrow held GvH clones, and some of them showed up first in ileum or blood. Allografts carried high graft-versus-host to host-versus-graft clonal ratios in patients having graft-donor T cell macrochimerism. Circulating GvH clone levels at their peak were associated with HvG declines (early post-transplant).

The clonotype was recovered from a human donor who was the organ donor for an intestinal transplant. The chain links TRBV4-1 to TRBJ1-6, with D maybe TRBD1 (6 bases). The specimen comprised unstimulated CD4+ T cells sorted from spleen or lymph node cells, sampled before transplant. The DNA for the CDR3 is TGCGCCAGCAGCCAAAACGGGGGCCAGGATAATTCACCCCTCCACTTT. Translated: CASSQNGGQDNSPLHF.